This TCR beta chain was sequenced in a study of shared clonotypes between healthy human individuals. Several immunoSEQ 96-well plates shared each subset's DNA, each plate a replicate. TCRdb's copy holds only in-frame clones and misses some; the assay was immunoSEQ multiplex PCR. This table holds around 2.3 million clones, 90% to 97% found once. About this clone: The antigen is undetermined.

Overall study findings and caveats: Generation probabilities of non-shared clonotypes were lower (relative to those shared by all four donors).

Germline lookup yields CDR1 MNHNY and CDR2 SVGAGI (reference sequence). The CDR3 sequence is 16 residues long. V lost 4 bases and J 6 bases, leaving 18 bases between the germline ends. The sequencing input was naive CD4+ T cells sorted from blood. Indicated subset: CD45RA+ positively selected. The sequence came from a man aged 18-30 years in good health. The gene calls are TRBV6-6 and TRBJ2-2; tentative D call: TRBD2 (6 bases). CDR3 in amino acids: CASSWDWAGISGELFF. As DNA, the CDR3 is TGTGCCAGCAGTTGGGACTGGGCAGGGATCTCCGGGGAGCTGTTTTTT.